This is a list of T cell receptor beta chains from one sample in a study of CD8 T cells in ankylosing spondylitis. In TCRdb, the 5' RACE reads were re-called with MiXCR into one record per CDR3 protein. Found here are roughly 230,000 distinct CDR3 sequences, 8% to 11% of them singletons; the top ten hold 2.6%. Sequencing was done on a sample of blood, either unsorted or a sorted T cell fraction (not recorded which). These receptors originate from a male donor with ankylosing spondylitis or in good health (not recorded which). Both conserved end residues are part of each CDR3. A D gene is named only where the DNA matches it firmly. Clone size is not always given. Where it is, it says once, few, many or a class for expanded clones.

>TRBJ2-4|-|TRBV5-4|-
TGTGCCAGCAGCTATCAGGGTCAAAACATTCAGTACTTC
CASSYQGQNIQYF
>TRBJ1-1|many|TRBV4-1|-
TGCGCCAGCAGCCAAGACGGGACTAGGGTTCTCGGCACTGAAGCTTTCTTT
CASSQDGTRVLGTEAFF
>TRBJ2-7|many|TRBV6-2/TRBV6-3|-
TGTGCCAGCATTTGGAGACAGGAGAAGCCTTCCTACGAGCAGTACTTC
CASIWRQEKPSYEQYF
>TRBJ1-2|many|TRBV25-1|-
TGTGCCAGCAATAGGGGAGGGCCGGGGAACTATGGCTACACCTTC
CASNRGGPGNYGYTF
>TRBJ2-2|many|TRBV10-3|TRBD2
TGTGCCATCAGTGAGACTACTAGCGGGGATTTGTCGAACACCGGGGAGCTGTTTTTT
CAISETTSGDLSNTGELFF
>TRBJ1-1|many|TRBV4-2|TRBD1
TGTGCCAGCAGCCCATCTAGGGGACAGGTTAACACTGAAGCTTTCTTT
CASSPSRGQVNTEAFF
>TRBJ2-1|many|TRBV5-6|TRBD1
TGTGCCAGCAGCGGAACAGGGGGCTTCTACAATGAGCAGTTCTTC
CASSGTGGFYNEQFF
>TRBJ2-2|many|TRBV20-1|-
TGCAGTGCTAGAGATCTCCGGGGGCAGGGCGCGAACACCGGGGAGCTGTTTTTT
CSARDLRGQGANTGELFF
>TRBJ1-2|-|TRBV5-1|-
TGCGCCAGCAGCTTGGGACCAAATCAGGATGGCTACACCTTC
CASSLGPNQDGYTF
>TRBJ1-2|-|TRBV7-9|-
TGTGCCAGCAGCTTAGTTCGAGGGAAGGGCTACACCTTC
CASSLVRGKGYTF
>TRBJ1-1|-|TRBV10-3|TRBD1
TGTGCCATCAGTGAGCGACAGGGAATGAACACTGAAGCTTTCTTT
CAISERQGMNTEAFF
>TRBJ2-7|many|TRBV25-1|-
TGTGCCAGCAGTCGATCGGTAGGCTACGAGCAGTACTTC
CASSRSVGYEQYF
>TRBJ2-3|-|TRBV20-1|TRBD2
TGCAGTGCTAGAGGGGGCGGGGGAAACACAGATACGCAGTATTTT
CSARGGGGNTDTQYF
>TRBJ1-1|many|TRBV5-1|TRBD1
TGCGCCAGCAGCGTGGGACAGGGGGCTATCGGAGCTGAAGCTTTCTTT
CASSVGQGAIGAEAFF
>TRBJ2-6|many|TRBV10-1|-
TGCGCCAGGGCTGGGGCCAACGTCCTGACTTTC
CARAGANVLTF
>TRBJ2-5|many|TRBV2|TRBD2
TGTGCCAGCAGCCCGAGCGGGGGGGTACGAGAGACCCAGTACTTC
CASSPSGGVRETQYF
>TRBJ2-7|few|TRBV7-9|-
TGTGCCAGCAGTTCCATCCGGGTCGGGTTCGCCGAGCAGTACTTC
CASSSIRVGFAEQYF
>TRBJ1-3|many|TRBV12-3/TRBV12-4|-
TGCTCCGGGGGCACCCACTCTGGAAACACCATATATTTT
CSGGTHSGNTIYF
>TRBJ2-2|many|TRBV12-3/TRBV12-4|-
TGTGCCAGCAGTTTACTCCGAGCCGGGGAGCTGTTTTTT
CASSLLRAGELFF
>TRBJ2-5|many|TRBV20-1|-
TGCAGTGCCCGACCGGGACTCTGGGAGACCCAGTACTTC
CSARPGLWETQYF
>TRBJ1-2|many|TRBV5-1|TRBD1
TGCGCCAGCAGCGGAGACAGGGGGTATAATGGCTACACCTTC
CASSGDRGYNGYTF
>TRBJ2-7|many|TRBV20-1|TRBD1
TGCAGTGCTAGAGATGAGACAGGGATACCCTACGAGCAGTACTTC
CSARDETGIPYEQYF
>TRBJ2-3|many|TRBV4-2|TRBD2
TGTGCCAGCAGCCAACGCACACTAGCGGGAGGCACAGATACGCAGTATTTT
CASSQRTLAGGTDTQYF
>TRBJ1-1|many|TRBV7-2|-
TGTGCCAGCAGCTGGAACAGTTTAGGCGCTGAAGCTTTCTTT
CASSWNSLGAEAFF
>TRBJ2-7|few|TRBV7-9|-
TGTGCCAGCAGCCCCGATCGTCGAGAGCAGTACTTC
CASSPDRREQYF
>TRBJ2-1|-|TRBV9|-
TGTGCCAGCAGCCCTAGCCAAGGAAGAGGGTCCTACAATGAGCAGTTCTTC
CASSPSQGRGSYNEQFF
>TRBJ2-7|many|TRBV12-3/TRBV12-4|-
TGTGCCAGCAGTTTTACCGGCTACGAGCAGTACTTC
CASSFTGYEQYF
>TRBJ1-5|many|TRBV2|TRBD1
TGTGCCAGCAGTATTGGACAGGGCGGTCAGCCCCAGCATTTT
CASSIGQGGQPQHF
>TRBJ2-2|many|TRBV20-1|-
TGCAGTGCTAGAGGTCGATCGAACACCGGGGAGCTGTTTTTT
CSARGRSNTGELFF
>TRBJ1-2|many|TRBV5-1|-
TGCGCCAGCAGCTTGGACGGGGACTATGGCTACACCTTC
CASSLDGDYGYTF
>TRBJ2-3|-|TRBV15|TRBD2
TGTGCCACCAGCAGAGAATGGAGCGGGAGCACGTTTGCAGATACGCAGTATTTT
CATSREWSGSTFADTQYF
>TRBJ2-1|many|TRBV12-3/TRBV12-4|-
TGTGCCAGCAGCGGGTACAATGAGCAGTTCTTC
CASSGYNEQFF
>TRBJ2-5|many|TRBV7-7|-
TGTGCCAGCAGCTTATGGAGCCGTGGGGAGACCCAGTACTTC
CASSLWSRGETQYF
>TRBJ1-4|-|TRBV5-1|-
TGCGCCAGCAGCCTCGCTTCGGGGCTTAATGAAAAACTGTTTTTT
CASSLASGLNEKLFF
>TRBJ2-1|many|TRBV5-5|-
TGTGCCAGCAGCCTCCAAGGTGGCTCCTACAATGAGCAGTTCTTC
CASSLQGGSYNEQFF
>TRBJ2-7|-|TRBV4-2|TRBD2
TGTGCCAGCAGCCAAGATACTAGCGCCTTCTCCTACGAGCAGTACTTC
CASSQDTSAFSYEQYF
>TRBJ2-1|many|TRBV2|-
TGTGCCAGCAGTGCTTCCGGAAAGGGTGATGAGCAGTTCTTC
CASSASGKGDEQFF